One sample yielded the 4 T cell receptor beta chains listed below, sequenced in a study of blood T cell repertoires in COVID-19. Only in-frame clones appear in the TCRdb table, and some are missing; sequencing was by immunoSEQ multiplex PCR. This table holds approximately 250,000 clones, roughly 86% found once. Sequencing was done on a sample of peripheral blood. These receptor sequences come from a man aged 40-55 years with active or convalescent COVID-19.

The rearrangement links TRBV9 to TRBJ2-1; D is unclear. V was cut by 4 bases and J by 8 bases, with 16 bases left in between. The CDR3 has 14 residues. Germline loops: CDR1 SGDLS, CDR2 YYNGEE. CDR3 sequence: CASSLVGSGDEQFF. The CDR3 DNA is TGTGCCAGCAGCCTAGTGGGCTCTGGTGATGAGCAGTTCTTC.

The V call is TRBV19, the J call TRBJ1-2, with 8 bases identical to TRBD1. The CDR3 has 15 amino acids. Germline CDR1 is LNHDA and CDR2 is SQIVND (reference sequence). V lost 6 bases, J lost 6 bases, and 12 bases stayed unmatched. CDR3 in DNA: TGTGCCAGTAGACATATCCCCGGACAGGGCCATGGCTACACCTTC. It codes for CASRHIPGQGHGYTF.

This clone was seen a handful of times. The chain has TRBV4-1 and TRBJ1-3, with a weak D call TRBD1 (6 bases). Trimming removed 0 bases at V and 0 bases at J, with 12 bases between. The CDR3 spans 17 residues. Germline lookup yields CDR1 MGHRA and CDR2 YSYEKL. CDR3 coding DNA: TGCGCCAGCAGCCAAGAGGTGGGGACACCCTCTGGAAACACCATATATTTT. Its translation: CASSQEVGTPSGNTIYF.

This sequence joins TRBV11-3 and TRBJ2-1, with a weak D call TRBD1 (6 bases). Per the germline V gene, CDR1 is SGHNT and CDR2 is YENEEA. CDR3 length: 17 amino acids. V lost 5 bases to trimming and J lost 0 bases, with 17 bases between them. The CDR3 is CASSTTHTGYSYNEQFF. CDR3 sequence (DNA): TGTGCCAGCAGCACTACCCACACAGGGTACTCCTACAATGAGCAGTTCTTC.